A selection of T cell receptor beta chains follows, all from one sample in a study of blood T cell repertoires in COVID-19. Produced via immunoSEQ multiplex PCR; TCRdb's table is partial and in-frame only. The sample includes around 76,000 clones, about 85% seen only once; the top ten take approximately 5.5%. Sequencing was carried out using peripheral blood. All receptors derive from a man older than 75 with acute or convalescent COVID-19. Each CDR3 is given with its conserved first and last residue. Each record gives: D gene, clone size, J gene, V gene, CDR3 length, CDR3 protein, CDR3 DNA. D genes are given only for firm matches. Not all rows give a size; the values are once, few, many and, for expanded clones, a class.

TRBD2,NA,TRBJ2-1,TRBV20-1,17,CSASSRVGFSGSNEQFF,TGCAGTGCTAGTAGTAGGGTGGGTTTTAGCGGGAGTAATGAGCAGTTCTTC
TRBD1,NA,TRBJ2-5,TRBV7-9,15,CASSLEGQGMETQYF,TGTGCCAGCAGCTTAGAAGGACAGGGGATGGAGACCCAGTACTTC
TRBD2,NA,TRBJ2-3,TRBV9,18,CASSVGTSGRRFTDTQYF,TGTGCCAGCAGCGTGGGGACTAGCGGACGGCGATTCACAGATACGCAGTATTTT
TRBD2,NA,TRBJ2-3,TRBV7-2,18,CASSFWGLAGGAPDTQYF,TGTGCCAGCAGCTTTTGGGGACTAGCGGGAGGGGCCCCAGATACGCAGTATTTT
NA,NA,TRBJ1-2,TRBV18,14,CASSPKTDGYGYTF,TGTGCCAGCTCACCAAAGACAGACGGCTATGGCTACACCTTC
TRBD1,NA,TRBJ2-2,TRBV9,14,CASSARTGIGELFF,TGTGCCAGCAGCGCCCGGACAGGGATCGGGGAGCTGTTTTTT
TRBD1,NA,TRBJ2-7,TRBV11-3,15,CASSPGGREPYEQYF,TGTGCCAGCAGCCCAGGGGGACGGGAACCCTACGAGCAGTACTTC
NA,NA,TRBJ2-7,TRBV2,15,CASNSESRFTYEQYF,TGTGCCAGCAATTCAGAGTCTAGATTTACCTACGAGCAGTACTTC
NA,few,TRBJ2-1,TRBV10-1,12,CASSEQTGYKFF,TGCGCCAGCAGTGAGCAAACAGGGTATAAGTTCTTC
NA,NA,TRBJ1-2,TRBV28,12,CASSPRDYGYTF,TGTGCCAGCAGTCCCCGGGACTATGGCTACACCTTC
NA,many,TRBJ2-1,TRBV4-3,14,CASSREENDNEQFF,TGCGCCAGCAGCCGAGAAGAGAACGACAATGAGCAGTTCTTC
NA,NA,TRBJ2-3,TRBV7-2,16,CASSPAGSPSADTQYF,TGTGCCAGCAGCCCGGCGGGCAGCCCCTCGGCAGATACGCAGTATTTT
TRBD1,NA,TRBJ1-2,TRBV5-4,15,CASSLTAQGDYGYTF,TGTGCCAGCAGCTTGACTGCCCAGGGGGACTATGGCTACACCTTC
NA,NA,TRBJ2-7,TRBV5-4,15,CASSLDPGDPYEQYF,TGTGCCAGCAGCTTGGATCCAGGGGACCCATACGAGCAGTACTTC
TRBD2,NA,TRBJ2-1,TRBV29-1,16,CSVEDLRLAGMNEQFF,TGCAGCGTTGAAGATCTTAGACTAGCGGGAATGAATGAGCAGTTCTTC
TRBD1,NA,TRBJ1-6,TRBV5-1,15,CASSLDRTGTSPLHF,TGCGCCAGCAGCTTGGATAGGACAGGGACATCACCCCTCCACTTT
NA,NA,TRBJ1-1,TRBV5-5,15,CASSLASRMNTEAFF,TGTGCCAGCAGCTTGGCGTCGAGAATGAACACTGAAGCTTTCTTT
NA,NA,TRBJ2-7,TRBV6-5,13,CASSQGHRYEQYF,TGTGCCAGCAGCCAGGGACACCGTTACGAGCAGTACTTC
TRBD2,NA,TRBJ2-7,TRBV6-2/TRBV6-3,14,CASTPDAGAYEQYF,TGTGCCAGCACCCCAGACGCGGGGGCCTACGAGCAGTACTTC
TRBD2,NA,TRBJ2-1,TRBV10-2,20,CASSARRGLAGGGSYNEQFF,TGCGCCAGCAGCGCACGACGGGGACTAGCGGGAGGTGGCTCCTACAATGAGCAGTTCTTC
NA,NA,TRBJ2-5,TRBV6-5,14,CASSLGKGSETQYF,TGTGCCAGCAGTTTAGGAAAAGGGAGCGAGACCCAGTACTTC
NA,NA,TRBJ1-2,TRBV4-3,14,CASSHEGDSYGYTF,TGCGCCAGCAGCCATGAAGGAGACAGCTATGGCTACACCTTC
NA,NA,TRBJ1-5,TRBV19,15,CASSIRQRGNQPQHF,TGTGCCAGTAGTATCCGACAACGCGGCAATCAGCCCCAGCATTTT
TRBD2,NA,TRBJ2-1,TRBV7-3,15,CASSLRAGGLNEQFF,TGTGCCAGCAGCTTAAGAGCGGGGGGCCTAAATGAGCAGTTCTTC
TRBD2,NA,TRBJ2-1,TRBV3-1/TRBV3-2,14,CASSPLAGSHEQFF,TGTGCCAGCAGCCCACTAGCGGGGTCCCATGAGCAGTTCTTC
NA,NA,TRBJ2-7,TRBV6-1,15,CASSEGQGTFYEQYF,TGTGCCAGCAGTGAAGGCCAGGGGACCTTCTACGAGCAGTACTTC
TRBD1,NA,TRBJ1-4,TRBV25-1,17,CASTQGASGVANEKLFF,TGTGCCAGCACACAGGGGGCTAGTGGAGTGGCTAATGAAAAACTGTTTTTT
TRBD1,NA,TRBJ1-1,TRBV14,16,CASSQVGRGHGTEAFF,TGTGCCAGCAGCCAAGTGGGCAGGGGGCACGGCACTGAAGCTTTCTTT
TRBD1,few,TRBJ1-2,TRBV3-1/TRBV3-2,15,CASSRDRGQLDGYTF,TGTGCCAGCAGCCGAGACAGGGGGCAATTAGATGGCTACACCTTC
TRBD1,NA,TRBJ1-1,TRBV19,15,CASSITGARGTEAFF,TGTGCCAGTAGTATAACAGGGGCCAGAGGCACTGAAGCTTTCTTT
NA,once,TRBJ1-3,TRBV3-1/TRBV3-2,15,CASSQDYSSGNTIYF,TGTGCCAGCAGCCAAGACTATAGCTCTGGAAACACCATATATTTT
TRBD1,NA,TRBJ1-2,TRBV5-1,14,CASSTGQGHYGYTF,TGCGCCAGCAGCACCGGACAGGGGCACTATGGCTACACCTTC
NA,NA,TRBJ1-1,TRBV19,15,CASTHRRRGGTEAFF,TGTGCCAGTACCCATCGCAGGAGGGGGGGCACTGAAGCTTTCTTT
NA,NA,TRBJ1-6,TRBV27,16,CASRGGVPPYNSPLHF,TGTGCCAGCAGGGGCGGGGTACCTCCCTATAATTCACCCCTCCACTTT
NA,NA,TRBJ2-5,TRBV7-3,15,CASSLTRTSQETQYF,TGTGCCAGCAGCTTAACGAGGACATCTCAAGAGACCCAGTACTTC
NA,NA,TRBJ2-1,TRBV19,15,CASSPARGTYNEQFF,TGTGCCAGTAGTCCTGCGAGGGGGACCTACAATGAGCAGTTCTTC
NA,NA,TRBJ1-1,TRBV6-2/TRBV6-3,14,CASSYAGGNTEAFF,TGTGCCAGCAGTTACGCGGGTGGGAACACTGAAGCTTTCTTT
TRBD1,NA,TRBJ2-5,TRBV28,15,CASNPPGTAKETQYF,TGTGCCAGCAACCCCCCCGGGACAGCAAAAGAGACCCAGTACTTC
TRBD1,NA,TRBJ1-5,TRBV19,15,CATLDRGQGNQPQHF,TGTGCCACGTTAGACAGGGGACAGGGCAATCAGCCCCAGCATTTT
NA,NA,TRBJ1-4,TRBV10-3,14,CAISDGGGTEKLFF,TGTGCCATCAGTGATGGGGGGGGAACTGAAAAACTGTTTTTT
NA,NA,TRBJ1-5,TRBV7-6,12,CASSLGTEPQHF,TGTGCCAGCAGCTTAGGGACAGAACCCCAGCATTTT